The 21 T cell receptor beta chains presented below share a single source sample, sequenced in a study of neurological immune-mediated disorders (dated by TCRdb to 2018 to 2020). Library creation used 5' RACE. TCRdb lists the instrument as Illumina HiSeq 2500. TCRdb applied fastp at Q25 and MiXCR to the public reads, then kept only in-frame beta chains. Rows are combined by CDR3 protein, so each entry shows the most common genes and DNA. In this sample the table shows 120,000 or so distinct CDR3 sequences, roughly 3.2% of which occur a single time. The top ten clonotypes cover 1.3% of the sample. The sequencing input was PBMCs. Every receptor here comes from a woman between 25 and 40 years old with multiple sclerosis.

This clonotype was observed at least ten times. The V call is TRBV5-1, the J call TRBJ2-1; 11 nucleotides line up with TRBD2. Germline values: CDR1 SGHRS, CDR2 YFSETQ. Trimming cost V 6 bases and J 9 bases; bases outside gene matches: 8. The CDR3 has 14 amino acids. The CDR3 sequence: CASTPGTSGSEQFF. In nucleotides, the CDR3 is TGCGCCAGCACCCCCGGGACTAGCGGCTCTGAGCAGTTCTTC. Filled out from reference TRBV5-1 and TRBJ2-1, the complete variable domain reads KAGVTQTPRYLIKTRGQQVTLSCSPISGHRSVSWYQQTPGQGLQFLFEYFSETQRNKGNFPGRFSGRQFSNSRSEMNVSTLELGDSALYLCASTPGTSGSEQFFGPGTRLTVL.

Many counts were recorded for this clonotype. This chain links TRBV5-1 with TRBJ2-6; tentatively, D is TRBD1 (6 bases). The CDR3 is made up of 16 amino acids. Trimming shortened V by 4 bases and J by 1 base, and 12 bases separated the two germline ends. Germline V gene sequence: CDR1 SGHRS, CDR2 YFSETQ. CDR3 loop: CASSIQQGSGANVLTF. The CDR3, as DNA: TGCGCCAGCAGCATACAACAGGGATCTGGGGCCAACGTCCTGACTTTC.

This clonotype was counted many times. The chain uses TRBV20-1 and TRBJ2-1; D is perhaps TRBD1 or TRBD2 (5 bases each). There are 12 residues in the CDR3. CDR1 is DFQATT and CDR2 is SNEGSKA in the germline V gene (reference sequence). The V end was cut by 5 bases, the J end by 12 bases, with 17 bases between. CDR3: CSAVRGTDAQFF. CDR3 DNA: TGCAGTGCTGTACGAGGGACGGATGCGCAGTTCTTC.

This clonotype was counted ten times or more. CDR3 sequence reads: CASSGQTANTEAFF. The CDR3 DNA sequence: TGTGCCAGCAGCGGTCAGACAGCGAACACTGAAGCTTTCTTT. The chain employs TRBV9 and TRBJ1-1; the D gene is possibly TRBD1 (5 bases). Germline CDR1 reads SGDLS; CDR2 reads YYNGEE. Trimming took 3 bases from V and 1 from J, leaving 10 bases between them. This CDR3 has 14 residues.

This clonotype showed up many times. The CDR3 reads CASIPLAGQPNTGELFF. DNA of the CDR3: TGTGCCAGCATTCCCTTAGCGGGACAGCCTAACACCGGGGAGCTGTTTTTT. V usage is TRBV12-3 or TRBV12-4 and J usage is TRBJ2-2; D possibly corresponds to TRBD2 (8 bases). V was shortened by 7 bases and J by 2 bases, with 20 bases between the two germline ends. The CDR3 has 17 residues.

This clonotype was picked up many times. V usage is TRBV7-2 and J usage is TRBJ1-4; the D is unclear. The CDR3 is 15 residues long. CDR1 and CDR2 (germline): SGHTA, FQGNSA. V lost 2 bases, J lost 8 bases, and 15 bases lay in between. The CDR3 bases are TGTGCCAGCAGCTTAAGGTGGCGGGTGGGGGAAAAACTGTTTTTT. This sequence encodes CASSLRWRVGEKLFF.

This clonotype was counted many times. The J gene is TRBJ1-5, the V gene TRBV20-1, with D perhaps matching TRBD1 (6 bases). Between the trimmed V and J ends, which lost 0 bases and 2 bases, there was a span of 20 bases. The CDR3 has 18 amino acids. Germline V gives CDR1 DFQATT, CDR2 SNEGSKA (reference sequence). Here the CDR3 reads CSARDETGAIVGNQPQHF. Written as DNA, the CDR3 is TGCAGTGCTAGAGATGAGACAGGAGCTATAGTGGGCAATCAGCCCCAGCATTTT.

This CDR3 is CASSQGQRAYEQYF. DNA for the CDR3: TGCGCCAGCAGCCAAGGGCAGAGAGCCTACGAGCAGTACTTC. J is TRBJ2-7 and V is TRBV4-1; D gene uncertain. Trimming shortened V by 1 base and J by 2 bases, and 9 bases separated the two germline ends. The CDR3 runs to 14 residues. Germline values: CDR1 MGHRA, CDR2 YSYEKL.

This clonotype appeared many times. The rearrangement links TRBV29-1 to TRBJ1-6; D not certain. There are 13 residues in the CDR3. The ends were cut back, 4 bases at V and 9 bases at J, with 13 bases in the middle. CDR1 SQVTM and CDR2 ANQGSEA come from the germline V gene. The CDR3 spells CSVVVDPGSPLHF. CDR3 DNA: TGCAGCGTTGTCGTAGACCCTGGTTCACCCCTCCACTTT.

With regard to this clonotype: This may be a read error, as it is one base from a much larger clone. The rearrangement joins TRBV14 to TRBJ1-1; D remains ambiguous. This CDR3 is built from 16 residues. Germline CDR1 and CDR2: SGHDN and FVKESK. CDR3 DNA sequence: TGTGTCAGCAGCCAAGATCTGGGTTCGGGGAACACTGAAGCTTTCTTT. It specifies CVSSQDLGSGNTEAFF.

This clonotype was counted only a few times. This sequence may be a read error, since a much larger clone differs from it by one base. The V call is TRBV3-1, the J call TRBJ2-3, with 10 bases identical to TRBD2. Per germline, CDR1 LGHDT and CDR2 YNNKEL (reference sequence). The CDR3 loop spans 17 amino acids. Trimming removed 3 bases from V and 5 bases from J; junction bases left unmatched: 11. DNA for the CDR3: TGTGCCAGCAGCCATGGGACTAGCGTGGGGGCCGGAGATACGCAGTATTTT. Protein sequence: CASSHGTSVGAGDTQYF.

This clonotype was seen repeatedly, ten times or more. This chain links TRBV29-1 with TRBJ1-2; 7 bases are shared with TRBD1. In germline, CDR1 is SQVTM, CDR2 ANQGSEA. V trimming: 3 bases; J trimming: 4 bases; junction bases outside the gene matches: 5. CDR3 length equals 13 residues. CDR3 amino acids: CSVDTDRSYGYTF. CDR3 coding DNA: TGCAGCGTTGATACGGACAGGTCCTATGGCTACACCTTC.

This clonotype was found many times. The genes are TRBV6-5 and TRBJ2-5; TRBD1 is a possible D gene (5 bases). V shed 8 bases and J shed 0 bases, with 10 bases lying between them. The CDR3 is 13 amino acids. From germline, CDR1 is MNHEY and CDR2 SVGAGI. Here the CDR3 reads CASRGQNQETQYF. CDR3 sequence (DNA): TGTGCCAGCCGTGGACAAAACCAAGAGACCCAGTACTTC.

The table lists this clonotype with many counts. The V call is TRBV10-3, the J call TRBJ1-1; D is unclear. Deletions cut 8 bases from V and 1 base from J, with 11 bases between. This CDR3 is 13 amino acids long. CDR1 is ENHRY and CDR2 is SYGVKD in the germline V gene. CDR3 in DNA: TGTGCCATCGGGCCATTTTCGAACACTGAAGCTTTCTTT. This sequence encodes CAIGPFSNTEAFF.

At least ten counts were recorded for this clonotype. This chain connects TRBV9 to TRBJ1-2; D is uncertain. Looked up from germline, CDR1 is SGDLS and CDR2 is YYNGEE. V was cut by 4 bases and J by 7 bases, with 17 bases left in between. The CDR3 is 14 amino acids. The CDR3 coding sequence is TGTGCCAGCAGCCCAGATTTGGGCACGGGTGGCTACACCTTC. This gives the protein CASSPDLGTGGYTF.

This clonotype was picked up many times. J is TRBJ2-5 and V is TRBV20-1, with D possibly being TRBD2 (5 bases). The germline V and J ends were trimmed by 6 bases and 3 bases, with 11 bases remaining between them. Germline values: CDR1 DFQATT, CDR2 SNEGSKA (reference sequence). CDR3 length equals 12 residues. The DNA of the CDR3 is TGCAGTGCAAGGACTCTAAAAGAGACCCAGTACTTC. This codes for CSARTLKETQYF.

The CDR3 region has the DNA TGTGCCAGCAGTTTCCTCGACAGCCCCAACTATGGCTACACCTTC. Translated: CASSFLDSPNYGYTF. This sequence joins TRBV6-5 and TRBJ1-2; tentative D call: TRBD1 (5 bases). CDR1 is MNHEY and CDR2 is SVGAGI in the germline V gene. The V end was cut by 4 bases, the J end by 2 bases, with 14 bases between. The length of the CDR3 is 15 residues.

In its sample, this clonotype was seen many times. The genes are TRBV10-2 and TRBJ2-5, with D possibly being TRBD2 (5 bases). V lost 5 bases to trimming and J lost 3 bases, with 13 bases between them. This CDR3 spans 14 amino acids. Germline CDR1 reads WSHSY; CDR2 reads SAAADI. The CDR3 coding sequence is TGCGCCAGCAGTTATTTTGAGGGTGAAGAGACCCAGTACTTC. Translation: CASSYFEGEETQYF.

This clonotype was recorded at least ten times. This chain joins TRBV7-2 and TRBJ2-1; the D is unclear. The CDR3 sequence is 13 residues long. The V and J ends lost 3 bases and 9 bases respectively, with 12 bases between them. CDR1 SGHTA and CDR2 FQGNSA come from the germline V gene. CDR3 loop: CASSFQSYGEQFF. CDR3 nucleotides: TGTGCCAGCAGCTTTCAGTCGTACGGTGAGCAGTTCTTC. The complete variable domain, with remaining parts taken from reference TRBV7-2 and TRBJ2-1, reads GAGVSQSPSNKVTEKGKDVELRCDPISGHTALYWYRQSLGQGLEFLIYFQGNSAPDKSGLPSDRFSAERTGGSVSTLTIQRTQQEDSAVYLCASSFQSYGEQFFGPGTRLTVL.

Many counts were recorded for this clonotype. The chain has TRBV9 and TRBJ2-7, with D maybe TRBD1 (5 bases). The CDR3 loop spans 14 amino acids. The germline V gene has CDR1 SGDLS and CDR2 YYNGEE. V lost 4 bases, J lost 2 bases, and 13 bases lay in between. The CDR3 bases are TGTGCCAGCAGCTCTACCCCAGGGACCTACGAGCAGTACTTC. It translates to CASSSTPGTYEQYF.

This clonotype showed up many times. J is TRBJ1-1 and V is TRBV29-1; D may be TRBD1 (6 bases). Germline-derived CDR1 and CDR2 are SQVTM and ANQGSEA. The V end lost 5 bases, the J end lost 4 bases, and 14 bases lay between the germline ends. The CDR3 has 13 residues. CDR3 DNA sequence: TGCAGCGTTTCCAGAGGGGGTATCACTGAAGCTTTCTTT. The encoded protein is CSVSRGGITEAFF.